Here is one TCR beta chain with its context. The data derive from a study of long-term antiretroviral therapy in people with HIV. This CDR3 spans 16 amino acids. V was pared by 5 bases and J by 2 bases, with 10 bases of the junction left unmatched. Germline V gene lookup returns CDR1 SGHDT and CDR2 YYEEEE. Sequencing used immunoSEQ v3.0 at survey level. Data came from immunoSEQ multiplex PCR; TCRdb stores just in-frame clones and leaves some out. The sample lists approximately 19,000 clones, around 87% occurring once. This TCR was sampled from a woman aged 45-59 years with HIV. The source was unsorted PBMCs, collected approximately 2.5 years after starting antiretroviral therapy. The rearrangement links TRBV5-6 to TRBJ2-1, with 7 bases lining up with TRBD2. Here the CDR3 DNA reads TGTGCCAGCAGAGACTTGGGGGGGTCAACCTACAATGAGCAGTTCTTC. Its translation: CASRDLGGSTYNEQFF.